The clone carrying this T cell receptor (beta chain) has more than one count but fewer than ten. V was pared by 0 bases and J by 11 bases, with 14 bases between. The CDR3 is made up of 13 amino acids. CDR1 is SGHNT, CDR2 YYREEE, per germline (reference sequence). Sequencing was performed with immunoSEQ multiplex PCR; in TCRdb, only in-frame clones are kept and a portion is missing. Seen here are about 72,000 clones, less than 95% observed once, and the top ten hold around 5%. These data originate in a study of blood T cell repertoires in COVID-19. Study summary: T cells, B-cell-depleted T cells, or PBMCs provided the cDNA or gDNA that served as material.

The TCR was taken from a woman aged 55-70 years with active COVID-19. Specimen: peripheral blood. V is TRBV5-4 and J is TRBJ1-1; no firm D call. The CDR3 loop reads CASSLDRLQSAFF. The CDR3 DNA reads TGTGCCAGCAGCTTGGATCGGCTACAGTCGGCTTTCTTT.